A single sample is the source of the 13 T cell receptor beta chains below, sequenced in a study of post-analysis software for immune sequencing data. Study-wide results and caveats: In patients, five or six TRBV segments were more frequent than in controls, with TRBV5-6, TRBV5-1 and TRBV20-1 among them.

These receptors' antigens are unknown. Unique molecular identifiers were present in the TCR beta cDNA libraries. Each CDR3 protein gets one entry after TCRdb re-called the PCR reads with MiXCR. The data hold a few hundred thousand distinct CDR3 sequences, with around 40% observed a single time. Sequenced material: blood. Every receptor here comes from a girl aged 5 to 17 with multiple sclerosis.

CDR3 loop: CSARRTGVVNEKLFF. The CDR3 nucleotides are TGCAGTGCTAGAAGGACAGGGGTCGTTAATGAAAAACTGTTTTTT. The chain employs TRBV20-1 and TRBJ1-4, with TRBD1 matching 9 bases. The trim removed 2 bases at V and 4 bases at J, leaving 5 bases unmatched. The CDR3 length is 15 residues. Germline V gives CDR1 DFQATT, CDR2 SNEGSKA (reference sequence).

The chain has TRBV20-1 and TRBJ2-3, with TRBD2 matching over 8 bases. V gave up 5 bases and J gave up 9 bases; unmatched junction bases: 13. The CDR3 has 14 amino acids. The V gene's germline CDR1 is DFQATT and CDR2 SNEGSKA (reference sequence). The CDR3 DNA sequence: TGCAGTGCTGGAAATAGCGGGAAGAGGGACACGCAGTATTTT. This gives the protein CSAGNSGKRDTQYF.

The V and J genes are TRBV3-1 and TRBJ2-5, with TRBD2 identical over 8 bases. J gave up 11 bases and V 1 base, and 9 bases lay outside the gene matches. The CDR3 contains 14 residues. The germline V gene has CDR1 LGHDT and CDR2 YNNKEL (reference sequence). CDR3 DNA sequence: TGTGCCAGCAGCCAAGCAGCGGGAGTACGCGTGCAGTACTTC. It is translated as CASSQAAGVRVQYF.

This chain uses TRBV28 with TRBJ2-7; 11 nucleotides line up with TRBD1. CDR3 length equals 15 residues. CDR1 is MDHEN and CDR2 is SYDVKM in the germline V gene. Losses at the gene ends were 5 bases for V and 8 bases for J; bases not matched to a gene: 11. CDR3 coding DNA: TGTGCCAGCAGTACTCCACCCGGGACAGGGGGGAAGCAGTACTTC. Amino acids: CASSTPPGTGGKQYF.

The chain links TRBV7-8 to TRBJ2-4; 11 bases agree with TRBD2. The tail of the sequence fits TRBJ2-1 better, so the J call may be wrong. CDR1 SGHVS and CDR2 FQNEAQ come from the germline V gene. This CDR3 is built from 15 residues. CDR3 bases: TGTGCCAGCAGCTTAGCTAGCGGGAGGGCCTTCGAGCAGTTCTTC. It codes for CASSLASGRAFEQFF.

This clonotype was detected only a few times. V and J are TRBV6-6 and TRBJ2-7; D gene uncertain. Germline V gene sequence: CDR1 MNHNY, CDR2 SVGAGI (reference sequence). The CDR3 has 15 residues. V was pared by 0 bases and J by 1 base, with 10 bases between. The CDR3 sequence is CASSYSKVVSYEQYF. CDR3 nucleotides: TGTGCCAGCAGTTACTCGAAGGTCGTATCCTACGAGCAGTACTTC.

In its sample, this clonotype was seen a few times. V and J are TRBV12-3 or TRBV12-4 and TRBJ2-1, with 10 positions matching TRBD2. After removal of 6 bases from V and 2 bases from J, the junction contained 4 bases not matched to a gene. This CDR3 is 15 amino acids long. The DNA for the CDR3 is TGTGCCAGCAGCCGGACTAGCGGCACCTACAATGAGCAGTTCTTC. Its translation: CASSRTSGTYNEQFF.

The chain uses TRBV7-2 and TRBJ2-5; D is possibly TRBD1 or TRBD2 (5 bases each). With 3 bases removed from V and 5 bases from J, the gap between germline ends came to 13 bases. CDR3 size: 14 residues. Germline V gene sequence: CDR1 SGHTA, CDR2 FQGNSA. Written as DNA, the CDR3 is TGTGCCAGCAGCTTCAAGGCCAGGGAGGAGACCCAGTACTTC. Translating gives CASSFKAREETQYF.

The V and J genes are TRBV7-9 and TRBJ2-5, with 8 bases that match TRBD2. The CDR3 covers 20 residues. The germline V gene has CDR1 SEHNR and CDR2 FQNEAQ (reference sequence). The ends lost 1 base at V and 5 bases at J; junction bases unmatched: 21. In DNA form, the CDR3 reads TGTGCCAGCAGCTTAGTGATTCTTCCCGTTCCGGGACTAGGTAAGGAGACCCAGTACTTC. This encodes CASSLVILPVPGLGKETQYF. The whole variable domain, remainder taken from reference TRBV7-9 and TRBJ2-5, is DTGVSQNPRHKITKRGQNVTFRCDPISEHNRLYWYRQTLGQGPEFLTYFQNEAQLEKSRLLSDRFSAERPKGSFSTLEIQRTEQGDSAMYLCASSLVILPVPGLGKETQYFGPGTRLLVL.

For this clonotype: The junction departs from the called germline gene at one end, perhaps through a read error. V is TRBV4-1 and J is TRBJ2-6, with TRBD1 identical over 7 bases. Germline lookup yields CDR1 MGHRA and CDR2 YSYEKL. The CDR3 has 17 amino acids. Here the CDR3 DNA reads TGCGCCAGCAGCACCGGGACAGCACGCTCTGGGGCCAACGCCCTGACTTTC. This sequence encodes CASSTGTARSGANALTF.

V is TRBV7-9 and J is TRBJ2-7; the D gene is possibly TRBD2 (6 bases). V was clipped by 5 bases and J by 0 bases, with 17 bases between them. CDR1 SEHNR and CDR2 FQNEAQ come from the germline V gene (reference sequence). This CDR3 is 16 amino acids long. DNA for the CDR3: TGTGCCAGCAGCCCCATAGACGGGGGAAGCTCCTACGAGCAGTACTTC. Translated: CASSPIDGGSSYEQYF.

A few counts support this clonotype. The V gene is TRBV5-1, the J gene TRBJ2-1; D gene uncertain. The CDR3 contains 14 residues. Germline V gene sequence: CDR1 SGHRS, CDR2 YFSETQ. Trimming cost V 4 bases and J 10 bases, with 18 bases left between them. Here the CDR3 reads CASSPTPTGREQFF. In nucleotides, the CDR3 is TGCGCCAGCAGCCCCACCCCGACGGGCCGAGAGCAGTTCTTC. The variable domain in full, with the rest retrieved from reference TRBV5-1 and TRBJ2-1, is KAGVTQTPRYLIKTRGQQVTLSCSPISGHRSVSWYQQTPGQGLQFLFEYFSETQRNKGNFPGRFSGRQFSNSRSEMNVSTLELGDSALYLCASSPTPTGREQFFGPGTRLTVL.

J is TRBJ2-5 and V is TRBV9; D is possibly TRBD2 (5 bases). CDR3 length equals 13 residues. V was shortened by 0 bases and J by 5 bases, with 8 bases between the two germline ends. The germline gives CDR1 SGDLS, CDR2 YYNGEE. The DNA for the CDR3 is TGTGCCAGCAGCGTAGACGGGATGGAGACCCAGTACTTC. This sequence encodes CASSVDGMETQYF.